This T cell receptor (beta chain) was observed in a study of blood T cell repertoires in COVID-19. Study summary: The samples span acute and convalescent COVID-19 from the United States, Italy and Spain.

The CDR3 has 13 amino acids. Germline CDR1 reads SQVTM; CDR2 reads ANQGSEA. The V gene lost 3 bases and the J gene lost 0 bases, with 5 bases spanning the gap. How the authors handled the data: Cell counts per sample came from amplifying reference gene primers. Clones were sequenced by immunoSEQ multiplex PCR, and TCRdb holds only the in-frame ones, with some missing. V and J calls and clone size come straight from that table; D and trimming were deduced from the DNA. This table holds 87,000 or so clones, approximately 79% found once. The J gene is TRBJ2-2, the V gene TRBV29-1; D may be TRBD2 (5 bases). Sequenced sample: peripheral blood. This TCR derives from a woman of 80 years or more with active or convalescent COVID-19. CDR3 sequence reads: CSVEEANTGELFF. The CDR3 DNA reads as TGCAGCGTTGAGGAGGCGAACACCGGGGAGCTGTTTTTT.